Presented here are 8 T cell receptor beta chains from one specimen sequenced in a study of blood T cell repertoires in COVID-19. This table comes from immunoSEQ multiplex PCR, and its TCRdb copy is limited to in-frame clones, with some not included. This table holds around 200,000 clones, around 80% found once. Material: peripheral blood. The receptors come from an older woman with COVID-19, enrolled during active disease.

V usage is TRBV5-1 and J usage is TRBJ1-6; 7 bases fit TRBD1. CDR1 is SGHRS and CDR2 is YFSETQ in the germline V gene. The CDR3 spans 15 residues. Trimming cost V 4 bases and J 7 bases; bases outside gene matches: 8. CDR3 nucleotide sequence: TGCGCCAGCAGCCTCGGGACAGAACTCAATTCACCCCTCCACTTT. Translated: CASSLGTELNSPLHF.

The CDR3 reads CAIRTPGQGASAFF. The CDR3 DNA sequence: TGTGCCATCAGGACCCCTGGACAGGGGGCTTCGGCTTTCTTT. This rearrangement joins TRBV10-3 to TRBJ1-1; 11 bases match TRBD1. The CDR3 runs to 14 residues. CDR1 and CDR2 (germline): ENHRY, SYGVKD. V was clipped by 6 bases and J by 11 bases; unmatched bases: 11.

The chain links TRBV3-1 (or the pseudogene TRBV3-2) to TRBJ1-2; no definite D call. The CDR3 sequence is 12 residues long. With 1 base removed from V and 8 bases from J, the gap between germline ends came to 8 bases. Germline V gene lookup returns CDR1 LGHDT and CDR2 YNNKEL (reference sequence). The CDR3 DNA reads TGTGCCAGCAGCCAAGGGACGGGGGGCTACACCTTC. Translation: CASSQGTGGYTF.

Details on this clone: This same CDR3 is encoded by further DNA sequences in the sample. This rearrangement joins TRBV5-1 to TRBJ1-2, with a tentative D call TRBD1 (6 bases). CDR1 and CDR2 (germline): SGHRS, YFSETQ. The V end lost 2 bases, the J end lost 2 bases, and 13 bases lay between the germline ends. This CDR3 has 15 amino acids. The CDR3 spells CASSLQTGSNYGYTF. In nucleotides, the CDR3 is TGCGCCAGCAGCTTACAGACAGGCAGCAACTATGGCTACACCTTC. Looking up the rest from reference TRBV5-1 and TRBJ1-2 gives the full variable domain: KAGVTQTPRYLIKTRGQQVTLSCSPISGHRSVSWYQQTPGQGLQFLFEYFSETQRNKGNFPGRFSGRQFSNSRSEMNVSTLELGDSALYLCASSLQTGSNYGYTFGSGTRLTVV.

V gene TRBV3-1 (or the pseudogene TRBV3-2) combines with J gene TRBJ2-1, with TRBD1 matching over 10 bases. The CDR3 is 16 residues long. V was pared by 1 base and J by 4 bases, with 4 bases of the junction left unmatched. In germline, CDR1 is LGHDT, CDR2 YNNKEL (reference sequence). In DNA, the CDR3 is TGTGCCAGCAGCCAAGGGAGGACAGGGGGTTACAATGAGCAGTTCTTC. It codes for CASSQGRTGGYNEQFF.

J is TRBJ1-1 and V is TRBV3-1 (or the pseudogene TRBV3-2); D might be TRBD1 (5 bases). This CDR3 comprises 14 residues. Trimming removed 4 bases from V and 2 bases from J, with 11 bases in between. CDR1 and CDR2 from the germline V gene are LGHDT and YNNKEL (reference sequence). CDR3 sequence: CASSRPGGNTEAFF. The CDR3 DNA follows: TGTGCCAGCAGCCGGCCGGGGGGTAACACTGAAGCTTTCTTT.

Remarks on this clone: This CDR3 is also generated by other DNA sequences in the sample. For the CDR3, the DNA is TGTGCCAGCAGTCGACAGGGAAACTATGGCTACACCTTC. Translated, it gives CASSRQGNYGYTF. This rearrangement joins TRBV6-5 to TRBJ1-2, with 7 bases aligning to TRBD1. Germline values: CDR1 MNHEY, CDR2 SVGAGI. Trimming removed 5 bases from V and 2 bases from J; junction bases left unmatched: 2. This CDR3 has 13 amino acids.

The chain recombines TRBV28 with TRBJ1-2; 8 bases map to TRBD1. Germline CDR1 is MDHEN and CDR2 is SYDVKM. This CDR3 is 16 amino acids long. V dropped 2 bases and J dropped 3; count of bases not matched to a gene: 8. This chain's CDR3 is CASSLGQGAHDYGYTF. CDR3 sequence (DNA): TGTGCCAGCAGTTTAGGTCAGGGGGCTCACGACTATGGCTACACCTTC.